The 13 T cell receptor beta chains below come from one sample, sequenced in a study of cytomegalovirus exposure and HLA in healthy donors. Both 60 Vbeta primers and 13 Jbeta primers went into the PCR. Generated by immunoSEQ multiplex PCR, the TCRdb table keeps only in-frame clones and is missing some. The sample has more than 100,000 clones, 50% to 65% seen once; the top ten hold 8% to 10%. Material: PBMCs. The receptors here all came from a man aged 35-49 years in good health and CMV-seropositive.

This clone was seen only once. The CDR3 bases are TGTGCCAGTAACGAGTACTATGGCTACACCTTC. Amino acids: CASNEYYGYTF. The chain uses TRBV19 and TRBJ1-2, with D unresolved. The CDR3 has 11 amino acids. Germline lookup yields CDR1 LNHDA and CDR2 SQIVND (reference sequence). V dropped 7 bases and J dropped 3 bases, with 6 bases sitting between them.

CDR3 sequence: CASSSQGPPYEQYF. The DNA of the CDR3 is TGCGCCAGCAGCTCCCAGGGGCCGCCCTACGAGCAGTACTTC. V and J are TRBV5-1 and TRBJ2-7, with a tentative D call TRBD1 (6 bases). Germline CDR1 reads SGHRS; CDR2 reads YFSETQ. The CDR3 has 14 amino acids. The germline V and J ends were trimmed by 3 bases and 2 bases, with 12 bases remaining between them.

This clone has only one observation. V gene TRBV6-5 combines with J gene TRBJ1-2, with 9 bases identical to TRBD1. Germline V gene lookup returns CDR1 MNHEY and CDR2 SVGAGI. The CDR3 runs to 14 residues. Trimming at V came to 7 bases and at J to 8 bases, leaving 11 bases not matched to a gene. In nucleotides, the CDR3 is TGTGCCAGCACCCTACGGGGACAGGGTCGGGGCTACACCTTC. The encoded protein is CASTLRGQGRGYTF.

The genes are TRBV9 and TRBJ2-7; D might be TRBD2 (7 bases). V lost 2 bases, J lost 2 bases, and 17 bases lay in between. Germline V CDR1 and CDR2: SGDLS, YYNGEE. The CDR3 runs 16 residues. CDR3 amino acids: CASSVGGGGPTYEQYF. CDR3 bases: TGTGCCAGCAGCGTTGGGGGCGGGGGCCCAACCTACGAGCAGTACTTC.

The chain uses TRBV13 and TRBJ1-6; 11 nucleotides agree with TRBD1. The ends lost 5 bases at V and 10 bases at J; junction bases unmatched: 7. Germline V lookup: CDR1 PRHDT, CDR2 FYEKMQ (reference sequence). The CDR3 consists of 15 residues. The CDR3 loop is CASSPGTGGSSPLHF. The CDR3 DNA is TGTGCCAGCAGCCCCGGGACAGGGGGTTCCTCACCCCTCCACTTT.

This clone was counted only a few times. This rearrangement joins TRBV28 to TRBJ1-5; 7 bases match TRBD1. Germline trimming cut 3 bases from V and 2 bases from J; bases unmatched to any gene: 13. Per germline, CDR1 MDHEN and CDR2 SYDVKM. This CDR3 contains 18 residues. This CDR3 is CASSFVKGAPYGNQPQHF. Here the CDR3 DNA reads TGTGCCAGCAGTTTTGTGAAGGGGGCCCCATATGGCAATCAGCCCCAGCATTTT.

The CDR3 here is CASSLVQDNYGYTF. The CDR3 DNA sequence: TGTGCCAGCAGCTTGGTACAGGACAACTATGGCTACACCTTC. The V call is TRBV5-6, the J call TRBJ1-2; a possible D gene is TRBD1 (5 bases). This CDR3 is built from 14 residues. The germline V and J ends were trimmed by 0 bases and 2 bases, with 8 bases remaining between them. Germline V gives CDR1 SGHDT, CDR2 YYEEEE.

The chain uses TRBV19 and TRBJ2-1; 9 bases fit TRBD2. Unmatched junction bases numbered 9, after V lost 6 bases and J lost 6 bases. This CDR3 spans 15 amino acids. The germline CDR1 and CDR2 sequences are LNHDA and SQIVND (reference sequence). CDR3 in amino acids: CASSLLAGASNEQFF. CDR3 DNA: TGTGCCAGTAGCCTTTTAGCGGGAGCCTCCAATGAGCAGTTCTTC.

The gene calls are TRBV5-1 and TRBJ2-1; 9 nucleotides agree with TRBD1. V lost 0 bases to trimming and J lost 4 bases; unmatched junction nucleotides: 2. CDR1 and CDR2 (germline): SGHRS, YFSETQ. This CDR3 is 15 amino acids long. The CDR3 coding sequence is TGCGCCAGCAGCTTGGGGACAGGGGATTACAATGAGCAGTTCTTC. As protein: CASSLGTGDYNEQFF.

The chain has TRBV7-3 and TRBJ2-2, with TRBD2 as a possible D gene (6 bases). V was shortened by 3 bases and J by 7 bases, with 12 bases between the two germline ends. Germline values: CDR1 SGHTA, CDR2 FQGTGA. CDR3 length: 14 residues. In DNA form, the CDR3 reads TGTGCCAGCAGCTTCGGAGGGGCCCACGGGGAGCTGTTTTTT. Amino acids: CASSFGGAHGELFF.

In nucleotides, the CDR3 is TGTGCCATCGAAGCAGGGTTGGATCAGCCCCAGCATTTT. Translating gives CAIEAGLDQPQHF. The V call is TRBV10-3, the J call TRBJ1-5; D might be TRBD1 (5 bases). The CDR3 consists of 13 residues. Trimming removed 8 bases at V and 5 bases at J, with 13 bases between. Germline CDR1 and CDR2: ENHRY and SYGVKD.

The gene calls are TRBV28 and TRBJ2-3; the match to TRBD2 covers 7 bases. This CDR3 is 14 amino acids long. Germline lookup yields CDR1 MDHEN and CDR2 SYDVKM. After removal of 5 bases from V and 2 bases from J, the junction contained 4 bases not matched to a gene. The CDR3 here is CASSHGTITDTQYF. CDR3 sequence (DNA): TGTGCCAGCAGTCATGGGACTATCACAGATACGCAGTATTTT. Combining the CDR3 with reference TRBV28 and TRBJ2-3 gives the whole variable domain DVKVTQSSRYLVKRTGEKVFLECVQDMDHENMFWYRQDPGLGLRLIYFSYDVKMKEKGDIPEGYSVSREKKERFSLILESASTNQTSMYLCASSHGTITDTQYFGPGTRLTVL.

This clone turned up a few times. The chain couples TRBV7-2 to TRBJ1-5; no firm D call. Germline values: CDR1 SGHTA, CDR2 FQGNSA. V was pared by 0 bases and J by 0 bases, with 6 bases between. The CDR3 consists of 15 residues. DNA of the CDR3: TGTGCCAGCAGCTTAGCCCAGAATAGCAATCAGCCCCAGCATTTT. It codes for CASSLAQNSNQPQHF.